The 9 T cell receptor beta chains below come from one sample, sequenced in a study of tumor-infiltrating lymphocytes in localized non-small cell lung cancer (dated by TCRdb to the early 2020s). The library was made by the immunoSEQ multiplex PCR assay. TCRdb carries this immuneACCESS record with in-frame sequences only. Its versions omit some clonotypes, under half of them owing to an unresolved V gene in the studies checked, with the rest unexplained. The sample includes about 23,000 clones, with 69% observed a single time. Of the sample, about 15% is held by the ten largest clones. Sequencing was done on a sample of lung tumor tissue. All receptors derive from a human donor with non-small cell lung cancer.

The chain combines TRBV9 with TRBJ1-3, with 7 bases aligning to TRBD1. V was pared by 3 bases and J by 4 bases, with 7 bases of the junction left unmatched. The CDR3 extends over 15 amino acids. The germline CDR1 and CDR2 sequences are SGDLS and YYNGEE. CDR3 region: CASSAPGQQGNTIYF. CDR3 DNA: TGTGCCAGCAGCGCTCCGGGACAGCAAGGAAACACCATATATTTT.

The chain uses TRBV6-6 and TRBJ2-7; D is unclear. This CDR3 spans 14 amino acids. Germline V gene sequence: CDR1 MNHNY, CDR2 SVGAGI (reference sequence). V shed 6 bases and J shed 2 bases, with 14 bases lying between them. The CDR3 DNA reads as TGTGCCAGCAGCCCTAGGACCGATACCTACGAGCAGTACTTC. Protein: CASSPRTDTYEQYF.

The chain is built from TRBV7-8 and TRBJ2-1, with 13 bases aligning to TRBD2. Germline trimming cut 8 bases from V and 8 bases from J; bases unmatched to any gene: 15. Germline CDR1 and CDR2: SGHVS and FQNEAQ. This CDR3 contains 17 residues. The DNA of the CDR3 is TGTGCCAGCGGGGTTTCTACTAGCGGGAGGGAAGAAGATGAGCAGTTCTTC. Amino acid sequence: CASGVSTSGREEDEQFF.

The V gene is TRBV5-4, the J gene TRBJ2-5, with 7 positions matching TRBD2. From germline, CDR1 is SGHNT and CDR2 YYREEE (reference sequence). CDR3 length: 15 residues. Trimming at V came to 4 bases and at J to 5 bases, leaving 11 bases not matched to a gene. Here the CDR3 reads CASSPSGTSGETQYF. DNA of the CDR3: TGTGCCAGCAGCCCGAGCGGGACTTCAGGGGAGACCCAGTACTTC.

This CDR3 is CASSQRRGRGGMNTEAFF. Here the CDR3 DNA reads TGTGCCAGCAGCCAACGTAGGGGGCGTGGGGGAATGAACACTGAAGCTTTCTTT. This chain uses TRBV4-2 with TRBJ1-1, with 7 bases lining up with TRBD1. With 2 bases clipped from V and 0 bases from J, the junction kept 12 bases outside the gene matches. This CDR3 comprises 18 residues. From germline, CDR1 is LGHNA and CDR2 YNFKEQ.

V usage is TRBV5-6 and J usage is TRBJ2-5, with 11 bases lining up with TRBD2. V lost 3 bases and J lost 5; bases outside the gene matches: 12. This CDR3 comprises 17 residues. Germline-derived CDR1 and CDR2 are SGHDT and YYEEEE. CDR3 in amino acids: CASSSRGSGRAGETQYF. The CDR3 bases are TGTGCCAGCAGCTCCAGGGGTAGCGGGAGGGCCGGGGAGACCCAGTACTTC.

The J gene is TRBJ1-1, the V gene TRBV6-5; D not certain. Trimming cost V 6 bases and J 4 bases, with 9 bases left between them. The CDR3 is made up of 12 amino acids. Germline assignment: CDR1 MNHEY and CDR2 SVGAGI. The chain's CDR3 is CASSPGSTEAFF. The CDR3 DNA sequence: TGTGCCAGCAGCCCCGGCAGCACTGAAGCTTTCTTT.

The gene calls are TRBV5-6 and TRBJ1-1, with 7 nucleotides matching TRBD1. V shed 0 bases, J shed 1 base, and the junction held 12 bases outside the gene matches. The CDR3 covers 18 residues. Looked up from germline, CDR1 is SGHDT and CDR2 is YYEEEE. DNA of the CDR3: TGTGCCAGCAGCTTGGCCGGGCCCCGACAGGGTACGAACACTGAAGCTTTCTTT. It yields the protein CASSLAGPRQGTNTEAFF.

This chain links TRBV6-6 with TRBJ1-1; D might be TRBD1 (5 bases). V was trimmed by 5 bases and J by 1 base, leaving 8 bases between them. Germline V gene data show CDR1 as MNHNY and CDR2 as SVGAGI (reference sequence). The CDR3 length is 13 residues. CDR3 amino acids: CASSLTGNTEAFF. The CDR3 DNA reads TGTGCCAGCAGTCTAACAGGGAACACTGAAGCTTTCTTT.